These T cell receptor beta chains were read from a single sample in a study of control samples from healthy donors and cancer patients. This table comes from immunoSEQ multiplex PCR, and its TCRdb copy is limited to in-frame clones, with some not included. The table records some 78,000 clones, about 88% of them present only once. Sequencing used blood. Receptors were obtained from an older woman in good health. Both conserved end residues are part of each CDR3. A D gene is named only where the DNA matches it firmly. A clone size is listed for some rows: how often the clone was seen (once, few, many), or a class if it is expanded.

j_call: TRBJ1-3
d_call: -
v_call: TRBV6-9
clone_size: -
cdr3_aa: CASRRQAGNTIYF
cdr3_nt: TGTGCCAGCAGACGGCAGGCTGGAAACACCATATATTTT

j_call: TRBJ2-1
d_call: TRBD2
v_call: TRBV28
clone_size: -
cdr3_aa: CASSLWLAGVLDEQFF
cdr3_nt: TGTGCCAGCAGTTTATGGCTAGCGGGAGTATTGGATGAGCAGTTCTTC

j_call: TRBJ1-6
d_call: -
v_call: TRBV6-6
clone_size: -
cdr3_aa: CASSSETIDSPLHF
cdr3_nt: TGTGCCAGCAGTTCCGAGACGATAGATTCACCCCTCCACTTT

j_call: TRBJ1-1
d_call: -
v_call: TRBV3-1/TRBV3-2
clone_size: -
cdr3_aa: CASSQDGSTYTEAFF
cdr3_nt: TGTGCCAGCAGCCAAGACGGCAGTACTTACACTGAAGCTTTCTTT

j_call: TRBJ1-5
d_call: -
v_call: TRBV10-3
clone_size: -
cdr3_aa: CAISAGASGNQPQHF
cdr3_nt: TGTGCCATCAGCGCAGGAGCCTCCGGCAATCAGCCCCAGCATTTT

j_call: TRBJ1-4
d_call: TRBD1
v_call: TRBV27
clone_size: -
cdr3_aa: CASSPFGTEGGKLFF
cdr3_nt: TGTGCCAGCAGTCCATTCGGGACAGAAGGTGGAAAACTGTTTTTT

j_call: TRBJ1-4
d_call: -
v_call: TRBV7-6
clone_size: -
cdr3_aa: CASSSGQTLNEKLFF
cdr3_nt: TGTGCCAGCAGCTCCGGACAGACCCTTAATGAAAAACTGTTTTTT

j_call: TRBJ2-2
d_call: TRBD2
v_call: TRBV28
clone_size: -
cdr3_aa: CAGSLGGLVGTGELFF
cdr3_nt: TGTGCCGGCAGTTTAGGGGGACTAGTAGGGACCGGGGAGCTGTTTTTT

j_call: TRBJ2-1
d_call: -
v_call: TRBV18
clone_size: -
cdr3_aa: CASSPLAAPYNEQFF
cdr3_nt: TGTGCCAGCTCACCACTAGCGGCCCCATACAATGAGCAGTTCTTC

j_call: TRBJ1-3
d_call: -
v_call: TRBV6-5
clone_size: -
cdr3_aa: CASSYLDGRSGNTIYF
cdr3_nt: TGTGCCAGCAGTTACCTCGACGGACGCTCTGGAAACACCATATATTTT

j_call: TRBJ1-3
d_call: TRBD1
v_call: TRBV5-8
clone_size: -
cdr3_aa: CASRLAGTVGNTIYF
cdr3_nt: TGTGCCAGCAGGCTTGCCGGGACAGTCGGAAACACCATATATTTT

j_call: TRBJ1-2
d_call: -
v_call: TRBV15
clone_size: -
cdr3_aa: CATSRATGGYGYTF
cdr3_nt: TGTGCCACCAGCAGAGCTACCGGGGGCTATGGCTACACCTTC

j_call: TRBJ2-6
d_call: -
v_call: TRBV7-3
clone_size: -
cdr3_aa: CASSSQANVLTF
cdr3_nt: TGTGCCAGCAGCTCCCAGGCCAACGTCCTGACTTTC

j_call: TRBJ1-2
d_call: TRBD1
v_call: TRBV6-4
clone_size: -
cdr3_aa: CASRETGLDGYTF
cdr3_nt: TGTGCCAGCAGAGAGACAGGGCTCGATGGCTACACCTTC

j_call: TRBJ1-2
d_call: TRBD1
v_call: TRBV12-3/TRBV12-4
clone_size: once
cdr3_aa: CASIITGGRGYTF
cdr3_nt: TGTGCCAGCATCATAACAGGGGGTCGTGGCTACACCTTC

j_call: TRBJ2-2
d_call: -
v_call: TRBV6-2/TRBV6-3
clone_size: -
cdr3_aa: CASSRPGANTGELFF
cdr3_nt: TGTGCCAGCAGTCGCCCGGGGGCCAACACCGGGGAGCTGTTTTTT

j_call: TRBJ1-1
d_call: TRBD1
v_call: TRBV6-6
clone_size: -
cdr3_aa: CASRRDRGNTEAFF
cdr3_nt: TGTGCCAGCAGACGGGACAGGGGAAACACTGAAGCTTTCTTT

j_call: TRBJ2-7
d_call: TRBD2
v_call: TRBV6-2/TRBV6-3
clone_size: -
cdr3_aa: CASTPSRTSGTYEQYF
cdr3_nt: TGTGCCAGCACCCCATCTAGGACTAGCGGAACCTACGAGCAGTACTTC

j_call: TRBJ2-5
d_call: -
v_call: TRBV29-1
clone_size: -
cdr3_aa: CSVGMQKETQYF
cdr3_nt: TGCAGCGTTGGGATGCAGAAAGAGACCCAGTACTTC

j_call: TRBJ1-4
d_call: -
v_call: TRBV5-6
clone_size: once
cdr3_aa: CASSLTNNEKLFF
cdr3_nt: TGTGCCAGCAGCTTGACGAATAATGAAAAACTGTTTTTT

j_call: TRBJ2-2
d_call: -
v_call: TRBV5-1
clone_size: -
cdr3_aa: CASSSKGKDKTIIFANTGELFF
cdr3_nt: TGCGCCAGCAGCTCGAAAGGAAAGGACAAGACTATAATATTCGCGAACACCGGGGAGCTGTTTTTT

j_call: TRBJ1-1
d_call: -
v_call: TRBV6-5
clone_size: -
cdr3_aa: CASRSGKRTEAFF
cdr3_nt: TGTGCCAGCCGATCGGGGAAGAGGACTGAAGCTTTCTTT

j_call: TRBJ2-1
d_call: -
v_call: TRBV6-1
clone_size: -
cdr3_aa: CASSDQGGGGLAAPNEQFF
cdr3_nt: TGTGCCAGCAGTGATCAGGGGGGAGGCGGTCTAGCGGCTCCGAATGAGCAGTTCTTC

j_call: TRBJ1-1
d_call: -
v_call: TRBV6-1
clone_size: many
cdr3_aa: CASSEGTVKAFF
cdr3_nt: TGTGCCAGCAGTGAGGGGACGGTCAAAGCTTTCTTT

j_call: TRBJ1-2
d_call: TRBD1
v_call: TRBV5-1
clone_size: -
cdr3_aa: CASSLWGQGADGYTF
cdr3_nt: TGCGCCAGCAGCTTGTGGGGACAGGGGGCTGATGGCTACACCTTC

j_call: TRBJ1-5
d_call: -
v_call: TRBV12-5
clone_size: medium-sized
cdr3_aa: CASGLVPASDSRNQPQHF
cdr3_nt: TGTGCTAGTGGTTTGGTCCCCGCATCGGACTCGAGGAATCAGCCCCAGCATTTT

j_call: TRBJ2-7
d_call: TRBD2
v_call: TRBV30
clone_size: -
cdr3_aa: CAWSPGLAGSEQYF
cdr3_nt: TGTGCCTGGAGCCCGGGACTAGCGGGATCCGAGCAGTACTTC

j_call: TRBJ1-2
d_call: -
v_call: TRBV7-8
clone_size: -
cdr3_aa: CASSHRTYSGYTF
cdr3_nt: TGTGCCAGCAGTCACCGGACGTATTCTGGCTACACCTTC

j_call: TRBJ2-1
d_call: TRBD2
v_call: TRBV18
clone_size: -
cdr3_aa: CASLSGEPSYNEQFF
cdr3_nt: TGTGCCAGTCTAAGCGGGGAACCCTCCTACAATGAGCAGTTCTTC

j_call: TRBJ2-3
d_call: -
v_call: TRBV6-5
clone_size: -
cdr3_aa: CASSERGAQYF
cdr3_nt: TGTGCCAGCTCCGAGAGAGGGGCGCAGTATTTT

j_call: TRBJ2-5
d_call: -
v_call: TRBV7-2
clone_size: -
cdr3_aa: CASTLRVPARGRETQYF
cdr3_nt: TGTGCCAGCACCCTAAGGGTCCCAGCCAGGGGACGGGAGACCCAGTACTTC

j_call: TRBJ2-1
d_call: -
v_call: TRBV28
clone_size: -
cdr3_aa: CASNQRGGRGGSYNEQFF
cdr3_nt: TGTGCCAGCAATCAACGGGGAGGGAGAGGGGGGTCCTACAATGAGCAGTTCTTC

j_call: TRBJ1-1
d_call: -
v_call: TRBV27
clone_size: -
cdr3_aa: CASNPRGSYTEAFF
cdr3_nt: TGTGCCAGCAACCCCCGGGGTTCGTACACTGAAGCTTTCTTT

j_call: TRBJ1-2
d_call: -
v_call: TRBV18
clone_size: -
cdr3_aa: CASSPGQIGGYTF
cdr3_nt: TGTGCCAGCTCACCTGGACAGATTGGGGGCTACACCTTC

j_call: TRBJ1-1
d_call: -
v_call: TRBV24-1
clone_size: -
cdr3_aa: CATSETEINTEAFF
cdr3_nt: TGTGCCACCAGTGAGACGGAGATTAACACTGAAGCTTTCTTT

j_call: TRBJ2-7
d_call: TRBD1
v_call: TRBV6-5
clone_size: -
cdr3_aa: CASSYDGTGNYEQYF
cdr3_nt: TGTGCCAGCAGCTACGATGGGACAGGAAACTACGAGCAGTACTTC

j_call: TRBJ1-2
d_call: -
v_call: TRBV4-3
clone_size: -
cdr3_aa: CASSQVAGAGIRGYTF
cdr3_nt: TGCGCCAGCAGCCAAGTGGCAGGCGCAGGGATTAGAGGCTACACCTTC

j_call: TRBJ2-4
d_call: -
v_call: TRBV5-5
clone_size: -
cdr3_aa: CASSLVTAVGNIQYF
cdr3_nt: TGTGCCAGCAGCTTGGTAACCGCTGTTGGAAACATTCAGTACTTC

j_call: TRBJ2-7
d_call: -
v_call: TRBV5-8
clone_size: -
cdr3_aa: CASSWDRRQQYF
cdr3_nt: TGTGCCAGCAGCTGGGACCGCCGGCAGCAGTACTTC

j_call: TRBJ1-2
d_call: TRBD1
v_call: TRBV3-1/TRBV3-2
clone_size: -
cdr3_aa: CASSQDGRQGRGYTF
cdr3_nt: TGTGCCAGCAGCCAAGATGGTCGACAGGGACGTGGCTACACCTTC

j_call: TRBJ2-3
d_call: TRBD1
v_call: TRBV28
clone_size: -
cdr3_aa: CASSSADRGGTDTQYF
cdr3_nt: TGTGCCAGCAGTTCAGCGGACAGGGGAGGTACAGATACGCAGTATTTT

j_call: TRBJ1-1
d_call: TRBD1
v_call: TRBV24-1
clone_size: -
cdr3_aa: CATSKRTGGTEAFF
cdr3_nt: TGTGCCACCAGTAAAAGGACAGGGGGAACTGAAGCTTTCTTT

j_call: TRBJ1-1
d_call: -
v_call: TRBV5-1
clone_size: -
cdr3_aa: CASSLPEDNTEAFF
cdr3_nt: TGCGCCAGCAGCTTGCCGGAAGATAACACTGAAGCTTTCTTT

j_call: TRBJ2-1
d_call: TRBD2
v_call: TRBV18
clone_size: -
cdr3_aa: CASSPGLGHNEQFF
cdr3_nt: TGTGCCAGCTCACCGGGACTAGGCCACAATGAGCAGTTCTTC

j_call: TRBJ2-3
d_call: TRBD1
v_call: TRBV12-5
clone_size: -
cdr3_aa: CASGFSITGGYTDTQYF
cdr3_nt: TGTGCTAGTGGTTTCTCGATCACAGGGGGCTACACAGATACGCAGTATTTT